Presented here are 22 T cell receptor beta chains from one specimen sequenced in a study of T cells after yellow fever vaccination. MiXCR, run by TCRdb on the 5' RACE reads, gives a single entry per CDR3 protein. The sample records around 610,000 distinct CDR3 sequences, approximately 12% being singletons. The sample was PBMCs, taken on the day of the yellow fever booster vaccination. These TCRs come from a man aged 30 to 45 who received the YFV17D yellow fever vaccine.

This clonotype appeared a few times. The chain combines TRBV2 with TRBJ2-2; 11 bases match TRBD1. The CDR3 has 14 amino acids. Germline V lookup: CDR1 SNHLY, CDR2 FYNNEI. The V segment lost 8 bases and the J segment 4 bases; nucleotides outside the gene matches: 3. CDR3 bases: TGTGCCAGCCGGGACAGGGGGACCACCGGGGAGCTGTTTTTT. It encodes CASRDRGTTGELFF.

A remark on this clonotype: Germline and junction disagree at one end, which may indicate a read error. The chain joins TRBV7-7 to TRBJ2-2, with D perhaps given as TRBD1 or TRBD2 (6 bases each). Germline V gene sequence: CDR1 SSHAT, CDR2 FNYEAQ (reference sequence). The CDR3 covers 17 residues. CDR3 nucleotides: TGTGCTAGCAGCCGCAAGGCGGGACACCTAAACACCGGGGAGCTGTTTTTT. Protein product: CASSRKAGHLNTGELFF.

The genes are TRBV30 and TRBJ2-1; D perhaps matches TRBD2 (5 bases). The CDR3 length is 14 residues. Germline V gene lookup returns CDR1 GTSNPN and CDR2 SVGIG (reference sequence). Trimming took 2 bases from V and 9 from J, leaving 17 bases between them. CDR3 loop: CAWSRGLSLFEQFF. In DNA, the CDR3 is TGTGCCTGGAGTCGAGGGCTTTCACTCTTTGAGCAGTTCTTC.

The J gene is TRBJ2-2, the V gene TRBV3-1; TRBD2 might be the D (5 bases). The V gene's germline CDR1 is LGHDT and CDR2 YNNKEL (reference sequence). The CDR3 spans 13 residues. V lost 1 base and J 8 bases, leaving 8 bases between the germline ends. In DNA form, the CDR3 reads TGTGCCAGCAGCCAAGCCGGAGGAGGGGAGCTGTTTTTT. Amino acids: CASSQAGGGELFF.

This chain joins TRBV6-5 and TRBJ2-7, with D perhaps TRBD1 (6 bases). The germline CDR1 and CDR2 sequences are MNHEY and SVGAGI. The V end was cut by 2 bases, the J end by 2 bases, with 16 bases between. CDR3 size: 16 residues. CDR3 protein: CASSYPRQGLPYEQYF. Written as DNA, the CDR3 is TGTGCCAGCAGTTACCCGAGGCAGGGGCTACCCTACGAGCAGTACTTC.

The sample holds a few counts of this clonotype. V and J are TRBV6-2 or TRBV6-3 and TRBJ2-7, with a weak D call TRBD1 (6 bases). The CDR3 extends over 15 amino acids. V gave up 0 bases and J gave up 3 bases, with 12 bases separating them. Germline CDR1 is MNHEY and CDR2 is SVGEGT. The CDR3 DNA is TGTGCCAGCAGTTACTCGACGGGACACGACTACGAGCAGTACTTC. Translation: CASSYSTGHDYEQYF.

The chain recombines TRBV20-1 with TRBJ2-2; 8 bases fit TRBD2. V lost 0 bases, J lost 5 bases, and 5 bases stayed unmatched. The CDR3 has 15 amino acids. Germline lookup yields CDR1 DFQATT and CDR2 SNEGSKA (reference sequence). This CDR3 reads CSARESGRGTGELFF. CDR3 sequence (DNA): TGCAGTGCTAGAGAAAGCGGGAGAGGAACCGGGGAGCTGTTTTTT.

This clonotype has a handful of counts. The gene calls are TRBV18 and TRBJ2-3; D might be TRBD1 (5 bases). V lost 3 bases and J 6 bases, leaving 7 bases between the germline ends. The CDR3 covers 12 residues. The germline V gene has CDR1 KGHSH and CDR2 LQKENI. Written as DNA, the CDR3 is TGTGCCAGCTCACCCAGGGTGGATACGCAGTATTTT. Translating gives CASSPRVDTQYF.

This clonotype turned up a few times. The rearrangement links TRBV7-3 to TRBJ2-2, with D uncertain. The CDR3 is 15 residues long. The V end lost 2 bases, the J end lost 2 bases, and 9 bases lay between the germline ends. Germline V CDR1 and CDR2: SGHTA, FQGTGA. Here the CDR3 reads CASSLDRINTGELFF. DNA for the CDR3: TGTGCCAGCAGCTTAGACCGGATAAACACCGGGGAGCTGTTTTTT.

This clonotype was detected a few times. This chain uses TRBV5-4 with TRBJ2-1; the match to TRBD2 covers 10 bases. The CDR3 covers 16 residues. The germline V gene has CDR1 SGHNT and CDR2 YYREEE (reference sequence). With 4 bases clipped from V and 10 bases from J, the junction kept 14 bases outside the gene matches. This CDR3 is CASSGSLAGVGSEQFF. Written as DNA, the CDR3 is TGTGCCAGCAGCGGCTCTCTAGCGGGAGTGGGATCGGAGCAGTTCTTC.

CDR3 nucleotides: TGTGCCAGCTTGTTGGGACGGAAATCCTACGAGCAGTACTTC. Translation gives CASLLGRKSYEQYF. The V gene is TRBV2, the J gene TRBJ2-7; D could derive from TRBD1 or TRBD2 (5 bases each). Looked up from germline, CDR1 is SNHLY and CDR2 is FYNNEI. The CDR3 contains 14 residues. V lost 8 bases and J 1 base, leaving 15 bases between the germline ends. The full variable domain, in which reference TRBV2 and TRBJ2-7 provide the parts outside the CDR3, is EPEVTQTPSHQVTQMGQEVILRCVPISNHLYFYWYRQILGQKVEFLVSFYNNEISEKSEIFDDQFSVERPDGSNFTLKIRSTKLEDSAMYFCASLLGRKSYEQYFGPGTRLTVT.

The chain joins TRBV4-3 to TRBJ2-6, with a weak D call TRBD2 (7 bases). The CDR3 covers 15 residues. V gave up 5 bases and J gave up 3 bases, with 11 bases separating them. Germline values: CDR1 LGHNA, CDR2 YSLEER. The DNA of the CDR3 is TGCGCCAGCAGCGGGAGGGGGTATGGGGCCAACGTCCTGACTTTC. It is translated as CASSGRGYGANVLTF.

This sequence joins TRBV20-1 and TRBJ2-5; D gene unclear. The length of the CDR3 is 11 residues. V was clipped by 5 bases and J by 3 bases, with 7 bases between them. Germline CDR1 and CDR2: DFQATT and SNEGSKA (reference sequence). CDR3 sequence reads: CSAVKKETQYF. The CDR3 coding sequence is TGCAGTGCTGTAAAAAAAGAGACCCAGTACTTC.

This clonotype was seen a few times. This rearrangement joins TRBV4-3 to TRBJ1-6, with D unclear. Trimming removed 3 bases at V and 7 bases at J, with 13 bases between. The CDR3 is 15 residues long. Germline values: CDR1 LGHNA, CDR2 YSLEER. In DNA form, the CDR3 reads TGCGCCAGCAGCCAGGCCGGGTTCGCAAATTCACCCCTCCACTTT. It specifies CASSQAGFANSPLHF.

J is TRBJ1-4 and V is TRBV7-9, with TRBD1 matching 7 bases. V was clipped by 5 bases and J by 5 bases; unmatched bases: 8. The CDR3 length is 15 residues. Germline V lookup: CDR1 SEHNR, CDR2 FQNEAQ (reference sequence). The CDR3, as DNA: TGTGCCAGCAGCCCCGACAGGGTGAACAATGAAAAACTGTTTTTT. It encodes CASSPDRVNNEKLFF.

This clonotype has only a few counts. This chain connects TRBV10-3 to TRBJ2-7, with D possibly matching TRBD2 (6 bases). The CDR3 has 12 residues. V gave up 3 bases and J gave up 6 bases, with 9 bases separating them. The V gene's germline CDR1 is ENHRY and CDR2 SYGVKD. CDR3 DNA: TGTGCCATCAGTGAATGGGGGGTCGAGCAGTACTTC. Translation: CAISEWGVEQYF.

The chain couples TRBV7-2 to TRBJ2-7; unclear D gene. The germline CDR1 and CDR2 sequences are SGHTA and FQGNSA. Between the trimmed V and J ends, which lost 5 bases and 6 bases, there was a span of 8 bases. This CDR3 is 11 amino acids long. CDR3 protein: CASSPAVEQYF. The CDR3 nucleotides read TGTGCCAGCAGCCCTGCGGTCGAGCAGTACTTC.

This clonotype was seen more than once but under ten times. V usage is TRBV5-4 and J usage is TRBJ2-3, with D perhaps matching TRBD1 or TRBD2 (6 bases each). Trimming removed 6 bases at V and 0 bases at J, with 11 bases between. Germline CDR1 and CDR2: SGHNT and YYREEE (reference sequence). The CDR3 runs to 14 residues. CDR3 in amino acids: CASTGGNSTDTQYF. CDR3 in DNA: TGTGCCAGCACCGGGGGCAATAGCACAGATACGCAGTATTTT.

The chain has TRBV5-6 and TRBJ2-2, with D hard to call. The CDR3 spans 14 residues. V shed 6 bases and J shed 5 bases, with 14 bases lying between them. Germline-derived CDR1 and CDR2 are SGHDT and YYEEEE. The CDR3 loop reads CASTSETLTGELFF. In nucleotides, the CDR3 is TGTGCCAGCACCTCGGAAACGTTGACCGGGGAGCTGTTTTTT.

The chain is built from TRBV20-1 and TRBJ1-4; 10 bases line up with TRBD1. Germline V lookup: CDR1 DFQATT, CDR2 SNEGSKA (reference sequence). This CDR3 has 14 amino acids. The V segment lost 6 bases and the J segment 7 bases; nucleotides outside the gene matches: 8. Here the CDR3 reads CSAWDRGGGEKLFF. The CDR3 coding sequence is TGCAGTGCCTGGGACAGGGGTGGGGGTGAAAAACTGTTTTTT.

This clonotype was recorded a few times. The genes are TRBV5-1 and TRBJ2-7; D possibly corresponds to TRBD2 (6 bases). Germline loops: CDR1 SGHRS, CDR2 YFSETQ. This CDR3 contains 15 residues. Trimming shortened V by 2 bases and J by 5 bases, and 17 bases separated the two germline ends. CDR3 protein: CASSFGGVKINEQYF. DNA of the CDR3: TGCGCCAGCAGCTTTGGAGGGGTCAAAATAAACGAGCAGTACTTC.

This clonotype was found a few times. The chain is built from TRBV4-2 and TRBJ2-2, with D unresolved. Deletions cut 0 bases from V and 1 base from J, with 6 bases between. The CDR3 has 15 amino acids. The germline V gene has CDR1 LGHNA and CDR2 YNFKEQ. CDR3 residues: CASSQETGNTGELFF. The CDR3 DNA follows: TGTGCCAGCAGCCAAGAGACCGGGAACACCGGGGAGCTGTTTTTT.